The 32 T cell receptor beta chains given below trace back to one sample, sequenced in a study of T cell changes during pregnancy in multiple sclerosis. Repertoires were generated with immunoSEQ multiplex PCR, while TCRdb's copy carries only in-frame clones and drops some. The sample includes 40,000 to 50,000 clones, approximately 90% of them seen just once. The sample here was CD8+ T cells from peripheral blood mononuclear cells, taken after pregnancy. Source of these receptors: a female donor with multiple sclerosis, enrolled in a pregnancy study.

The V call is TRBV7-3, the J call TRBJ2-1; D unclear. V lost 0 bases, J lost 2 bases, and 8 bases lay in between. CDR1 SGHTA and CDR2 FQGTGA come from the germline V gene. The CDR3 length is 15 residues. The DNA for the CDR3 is TGTGCCAGCAGCTTAACGCAAACAGCCTACAATGAGCAGTTCTTC. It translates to CASSLTQTAYNEQFF.

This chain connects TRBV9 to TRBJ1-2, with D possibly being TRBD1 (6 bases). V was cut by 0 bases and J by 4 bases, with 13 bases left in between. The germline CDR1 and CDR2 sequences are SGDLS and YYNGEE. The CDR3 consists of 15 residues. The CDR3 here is CASSVGDRLLYGYTF. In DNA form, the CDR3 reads TGTGCCAGCAGCGTAGGTGACAGGTTGCTCTATGGCTACACCTTC. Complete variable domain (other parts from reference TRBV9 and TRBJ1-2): DSGVTQTPKHLITATGQRVTLRCSPRSGDLSVYWYQQSLDQGLQFLIQYYNGEERAKGNILERFSAQQFPDLHSELNLSSLELGDSALYFCASSVGDRLLYGYTFGSGTRLTVV.

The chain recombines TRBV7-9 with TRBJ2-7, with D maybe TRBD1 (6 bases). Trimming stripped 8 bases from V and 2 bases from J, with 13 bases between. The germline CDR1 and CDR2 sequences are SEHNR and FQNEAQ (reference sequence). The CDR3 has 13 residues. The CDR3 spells CASCFGGAYEQYF. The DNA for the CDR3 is TGTGCCAGCTGTTTTGGGGGCGCCTACGAGCAGTACTTC.

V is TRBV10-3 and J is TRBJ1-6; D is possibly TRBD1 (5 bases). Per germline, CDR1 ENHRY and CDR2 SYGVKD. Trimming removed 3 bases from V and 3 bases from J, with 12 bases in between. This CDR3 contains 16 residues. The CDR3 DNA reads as TGTGCCATCAGTGAAACGGGGGACGGCTATAATTCACCCCTCCACTTT. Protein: CAISETGDGYNSPLHF.

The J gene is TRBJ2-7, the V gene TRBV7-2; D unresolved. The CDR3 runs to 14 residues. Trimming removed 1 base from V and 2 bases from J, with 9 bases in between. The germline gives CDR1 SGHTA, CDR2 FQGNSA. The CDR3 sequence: CASSLGFQTYEQYF. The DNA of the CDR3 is TGTGCCAGCAGCTTAGGGTTTCAGACCTACGAGCAGTACTTC.

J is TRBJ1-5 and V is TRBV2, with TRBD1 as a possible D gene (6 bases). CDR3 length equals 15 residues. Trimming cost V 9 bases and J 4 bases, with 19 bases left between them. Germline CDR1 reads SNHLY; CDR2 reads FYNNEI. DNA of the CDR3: TGTGCCAGTTGGGCGGGGGGCATAATAAATCAGCCCCAGCATTTT. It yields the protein CASWAGGIINQPQHF.

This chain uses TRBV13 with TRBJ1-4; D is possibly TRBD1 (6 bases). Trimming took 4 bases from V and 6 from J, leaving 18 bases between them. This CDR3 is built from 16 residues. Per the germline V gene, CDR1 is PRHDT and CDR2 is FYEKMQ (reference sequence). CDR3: CASSSPTVPGDEKLFF. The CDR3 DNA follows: TGTGCCAGCAGCTCCCCGACGGTCCCAGGGGATGAAAAACTGTTTTTT.

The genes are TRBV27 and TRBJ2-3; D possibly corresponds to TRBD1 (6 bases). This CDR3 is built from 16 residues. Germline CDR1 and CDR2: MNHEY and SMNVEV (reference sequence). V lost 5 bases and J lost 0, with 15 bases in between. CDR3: CASSPTGHGSTDTQYF. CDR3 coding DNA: TGTGCCAGCAGTCCCACGGGACACGGTAGCACAGATACGCAGTATTTT.

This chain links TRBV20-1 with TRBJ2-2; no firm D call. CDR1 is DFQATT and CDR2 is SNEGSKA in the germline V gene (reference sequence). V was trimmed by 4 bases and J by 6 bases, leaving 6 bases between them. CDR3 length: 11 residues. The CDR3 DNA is TGCAGTGCTATCAGCGCCGGGGAGCTGTTTTTT. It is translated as CSAISAGELFF.

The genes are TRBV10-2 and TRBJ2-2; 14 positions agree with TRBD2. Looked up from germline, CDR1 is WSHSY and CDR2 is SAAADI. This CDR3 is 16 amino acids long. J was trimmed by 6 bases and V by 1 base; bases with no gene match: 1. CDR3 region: CASSELGLAGAGELFF. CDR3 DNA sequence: TGCGCCAGCAGTGAGTTGGGACTAGCGGGGGCCGGGGAGCTGTTTTTT.

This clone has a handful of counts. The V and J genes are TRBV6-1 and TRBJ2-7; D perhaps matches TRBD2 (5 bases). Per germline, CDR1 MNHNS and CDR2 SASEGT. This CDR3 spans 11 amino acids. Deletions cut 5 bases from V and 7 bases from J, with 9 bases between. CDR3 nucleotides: TGTGCCAGCAGTCTAACTAGGGAGCAGTACTTC. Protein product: CASSLTREQYF.

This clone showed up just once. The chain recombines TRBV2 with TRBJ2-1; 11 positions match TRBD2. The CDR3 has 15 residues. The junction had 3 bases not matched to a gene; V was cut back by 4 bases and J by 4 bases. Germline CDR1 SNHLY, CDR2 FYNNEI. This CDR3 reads CASSGGLAVYNEQFF. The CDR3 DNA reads TGTGCCAGCAGTGGGGGACTAGCGGTATACAATGAGCAGTTCTTC.

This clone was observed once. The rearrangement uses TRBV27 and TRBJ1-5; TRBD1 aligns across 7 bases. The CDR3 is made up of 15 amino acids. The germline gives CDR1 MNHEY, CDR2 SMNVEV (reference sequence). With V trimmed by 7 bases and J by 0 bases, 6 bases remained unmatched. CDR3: CASKGQALSNQPQHF. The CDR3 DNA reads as TGTGCCAGCAAAGGACAGGCCCTTAGCAATCAGCCCCAGCATTTT.

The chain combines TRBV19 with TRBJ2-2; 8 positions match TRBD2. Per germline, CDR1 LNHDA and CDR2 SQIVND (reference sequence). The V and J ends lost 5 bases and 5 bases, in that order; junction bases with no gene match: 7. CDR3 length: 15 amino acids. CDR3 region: CASSGTGGWTGELFF. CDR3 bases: TGTGCCAGTAGTGGGACGGGAGGGTGGACCGGGGAGCTGTTTTTT.

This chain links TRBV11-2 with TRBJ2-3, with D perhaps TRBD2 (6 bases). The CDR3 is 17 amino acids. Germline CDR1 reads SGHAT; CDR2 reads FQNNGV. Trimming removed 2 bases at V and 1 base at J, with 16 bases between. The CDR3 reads CASSLYRSSGRTDTQYF. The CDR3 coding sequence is TGTGCCAGCAGCTTATATAGGAGTAGCGGACGCACAGATACGCAGTATTTT.

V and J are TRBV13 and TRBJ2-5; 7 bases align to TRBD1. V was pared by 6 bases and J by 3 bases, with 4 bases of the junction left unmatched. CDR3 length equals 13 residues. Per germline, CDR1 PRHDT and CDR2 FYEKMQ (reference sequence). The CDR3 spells CASRAGTEETQYF. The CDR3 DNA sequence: TGTGCCAGCAGGGCCGGGACAGAAGAGACCCAGTACTTC.

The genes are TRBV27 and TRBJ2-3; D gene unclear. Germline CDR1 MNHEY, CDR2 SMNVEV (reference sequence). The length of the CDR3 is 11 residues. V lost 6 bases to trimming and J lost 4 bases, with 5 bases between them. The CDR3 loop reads CASRGPDTQYF. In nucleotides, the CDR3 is TGTGCCAGCAGGGGCCCAGATACGCAGTATTTT.

Here the CDR3 DNA reads TGCGCCAGCAGTGAGTCGACAGGGGGAAAGGGCGAGCAGTACTTC. Amino acid sequence: CASSESTGGKGEQYF. The rearrangement uses TRBV10-1 and TRBJ2-7, with 9 bases fitting TRBD1. Germline V gene data show CDR1 as WNHNN and CDR2 as SYGVQD (reference sequence). The V and J ends lost 0 bases and 6 bases, in that order; junction bases with no gene match: 6. This CDR3 has 15 residues.

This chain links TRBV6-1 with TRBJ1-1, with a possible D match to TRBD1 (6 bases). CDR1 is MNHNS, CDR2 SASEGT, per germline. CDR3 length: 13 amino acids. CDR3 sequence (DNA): TGTGGCCCCCCGACAGGACACCACACTGAAGCTTTCTTT. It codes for CGPPTGHHTEAFF.

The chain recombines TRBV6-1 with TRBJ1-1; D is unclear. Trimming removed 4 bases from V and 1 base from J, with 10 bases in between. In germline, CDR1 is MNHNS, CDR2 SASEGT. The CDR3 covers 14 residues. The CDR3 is CASSVWETNTEAFF. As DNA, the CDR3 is TGTGCCAGCAGTGTATGGGAGACGAACACTGAAGCTTTCTTT.

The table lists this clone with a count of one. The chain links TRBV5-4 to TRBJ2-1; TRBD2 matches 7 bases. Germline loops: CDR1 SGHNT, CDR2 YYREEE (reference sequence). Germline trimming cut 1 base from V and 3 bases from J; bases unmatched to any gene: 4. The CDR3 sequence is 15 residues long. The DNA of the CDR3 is TGTGCCAGCAGCTTGTCGGGGGGTCTCTACAATGAGCAGTTCTTC. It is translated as CASSLSGGLYNEQFF. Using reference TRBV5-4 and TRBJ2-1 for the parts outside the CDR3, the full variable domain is ETGVTQSPTHLIKTRGQQVTLRCSSQSGHNTVSWYQQALGQGPQFIFQYYREEENGRGNFPPRFSGLQFPNYSSELNVNALELDDSALYLCASSLSGGLYNEQFFGPGTRLTVL.

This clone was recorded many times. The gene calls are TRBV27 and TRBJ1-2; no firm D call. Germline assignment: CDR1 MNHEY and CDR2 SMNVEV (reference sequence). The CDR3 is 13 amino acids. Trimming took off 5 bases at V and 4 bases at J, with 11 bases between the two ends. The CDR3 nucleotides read TGTGCCAGCAGTCCAGGATCCATCTATGGCTACACCTTC. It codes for CASSPGSIYGYTF.

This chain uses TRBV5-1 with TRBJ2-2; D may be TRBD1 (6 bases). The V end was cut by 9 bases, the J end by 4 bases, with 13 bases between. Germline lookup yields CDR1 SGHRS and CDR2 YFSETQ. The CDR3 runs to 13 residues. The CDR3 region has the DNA TGCGCCATTTCGCAGGGGCCCACCGGGGAGCTGTTTTTT. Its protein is CAISQGPTGELFF. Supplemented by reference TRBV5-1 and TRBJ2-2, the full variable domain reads KAGVTQTPRYLIKTRGQQVTLSCSPISGHRSVSWYQQTPGQGLQFLFEYFSETQRNKGNFPGRFSGRQFSNSRSEMNVSTLELGDSALYLCAISQGPTGELFFGEGSRLTVL.

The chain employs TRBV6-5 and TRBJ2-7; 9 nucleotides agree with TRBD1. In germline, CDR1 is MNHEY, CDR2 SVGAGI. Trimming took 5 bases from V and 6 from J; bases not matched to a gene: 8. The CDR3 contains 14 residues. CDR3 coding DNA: TGTGCCAGCAGTCTGGGACAGGGTAGACGCGAGCAGTACTTC. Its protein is CASSLGQGRREQYF.

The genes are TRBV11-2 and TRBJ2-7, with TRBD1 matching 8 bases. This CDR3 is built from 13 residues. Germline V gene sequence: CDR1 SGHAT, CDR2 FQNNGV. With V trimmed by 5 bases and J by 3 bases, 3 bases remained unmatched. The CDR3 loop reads CASSTDRGYEQYF. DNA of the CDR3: TGTGCCAGCAGCACAGACAGGGGCTACGAGCAGTACTTC. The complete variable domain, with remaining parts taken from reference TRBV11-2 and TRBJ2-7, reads EAGVAQSPRYKIIEKRQSVAFWCNPISGHATLYWYQQILGQGPKLLIQFQNNGVVDDSQLPKDRFSAERLKGVDSTLKIQPAKLEDSAVYLCASSTDRGYEQYFGPGTRLTVT.

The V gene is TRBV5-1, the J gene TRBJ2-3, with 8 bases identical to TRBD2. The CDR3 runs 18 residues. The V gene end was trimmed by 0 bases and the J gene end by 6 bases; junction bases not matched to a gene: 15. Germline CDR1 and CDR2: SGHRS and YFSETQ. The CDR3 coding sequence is TGCGCCAGCAGCTTGGCCGGCAGTTCCCGGGGGGGAAGGGATACGCAGTATTTT. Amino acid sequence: CASSLAGSSRGGRDTQYF.

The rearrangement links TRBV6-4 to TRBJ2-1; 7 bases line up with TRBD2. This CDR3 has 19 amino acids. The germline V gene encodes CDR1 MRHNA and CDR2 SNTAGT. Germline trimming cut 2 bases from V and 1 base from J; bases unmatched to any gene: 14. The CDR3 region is CASSDTGGPPFWSYNEQFF. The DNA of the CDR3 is TGTGCCAGCAGTGACACGGGGGGTCCCCCGTTTTGGTCCTACAATGAGCAGTTCTTC.

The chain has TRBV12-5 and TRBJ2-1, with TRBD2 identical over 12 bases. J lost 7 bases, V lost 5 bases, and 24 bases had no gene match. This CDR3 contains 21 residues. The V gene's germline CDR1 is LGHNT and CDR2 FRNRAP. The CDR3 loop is CASGVTSGLAGGLYGWNEQFF. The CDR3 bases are TGTGCTAGTGGTGTAACTTCCGGGCTAGCGGGGGGGTTGTACGGGTGGAATGAGCAGTTCTTC.

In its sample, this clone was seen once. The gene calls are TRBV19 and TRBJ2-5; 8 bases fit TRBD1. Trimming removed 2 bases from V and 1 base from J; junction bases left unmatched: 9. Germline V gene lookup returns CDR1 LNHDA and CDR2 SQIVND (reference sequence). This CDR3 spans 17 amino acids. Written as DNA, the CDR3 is TGTGCCAGTAGTATACTTCCAGGGGGCTCCATCCAAGAGACCCAGTACTTC. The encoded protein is CASSILPGGSIQETQYF. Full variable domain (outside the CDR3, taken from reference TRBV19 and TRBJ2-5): DGGITQSPKYLFRKEGQNVTLSCEQNLNHDAMYWYRQDPGQGLRLIYYSQIVNDFQKGDIAEGYSVSREKKESFPLTVTSAQKNPTAFYLCASSILPGGSIQETQYFGPGTRLLVL.

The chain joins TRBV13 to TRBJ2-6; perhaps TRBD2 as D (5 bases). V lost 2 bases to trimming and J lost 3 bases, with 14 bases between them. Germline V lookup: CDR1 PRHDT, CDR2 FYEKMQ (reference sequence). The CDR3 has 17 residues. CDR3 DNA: TGTGCCAGCAGCTTAAATCCGGGGTGGGGTGGGGCCAACGTCCTGACTTTC. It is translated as CASSLNPGWGGANVLTF.

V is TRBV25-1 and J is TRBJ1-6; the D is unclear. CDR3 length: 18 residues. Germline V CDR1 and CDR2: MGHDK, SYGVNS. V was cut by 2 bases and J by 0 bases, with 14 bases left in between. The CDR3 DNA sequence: TGTGCCAGCAGTGAAACCCGCCCCTCGGGCTCCTATAATTCACCCCTCCACTTT. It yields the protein CASSETRPSGSYNSPLHF.

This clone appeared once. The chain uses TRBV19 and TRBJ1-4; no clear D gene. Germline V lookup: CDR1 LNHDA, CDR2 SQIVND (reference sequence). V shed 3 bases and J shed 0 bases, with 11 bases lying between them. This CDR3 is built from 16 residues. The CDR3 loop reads CASSIGGTATNEKLFF. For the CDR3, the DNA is TGTGCCAGTAGTATCGGCGGAACCGCAACTAATGAAAAACTGTTTTTT.